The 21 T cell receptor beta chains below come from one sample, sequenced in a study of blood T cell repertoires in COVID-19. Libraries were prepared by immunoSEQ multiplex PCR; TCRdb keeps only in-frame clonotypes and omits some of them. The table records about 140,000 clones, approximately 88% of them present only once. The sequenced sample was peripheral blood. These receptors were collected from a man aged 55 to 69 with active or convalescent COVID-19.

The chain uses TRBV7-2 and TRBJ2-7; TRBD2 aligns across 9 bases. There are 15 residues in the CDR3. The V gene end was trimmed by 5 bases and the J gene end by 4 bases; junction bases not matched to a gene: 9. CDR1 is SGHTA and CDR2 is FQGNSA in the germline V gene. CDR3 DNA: TGTGCCAGCAGCCTCGCGGGAGGGCCTCAGTACGAGCAGTACTTC. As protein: CASSLAGGPQYEQYF.

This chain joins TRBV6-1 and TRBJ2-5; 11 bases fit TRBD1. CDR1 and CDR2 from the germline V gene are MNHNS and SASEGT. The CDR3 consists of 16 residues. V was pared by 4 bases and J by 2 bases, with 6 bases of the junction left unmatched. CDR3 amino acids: CASSVAGTGGQETQYF. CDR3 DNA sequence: TGTGCCAGCAGTGTGGCCGGGACAGGGGGTCAAGAGACCCAGTACTTC.

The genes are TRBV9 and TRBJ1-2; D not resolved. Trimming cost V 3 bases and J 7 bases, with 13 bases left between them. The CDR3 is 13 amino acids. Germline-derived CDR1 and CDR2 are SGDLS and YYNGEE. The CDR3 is CASSAWAGSGYTF. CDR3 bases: TGTGCCAGCAGCGCCTGGGCGGGGAGTGGCTACACCTTC.

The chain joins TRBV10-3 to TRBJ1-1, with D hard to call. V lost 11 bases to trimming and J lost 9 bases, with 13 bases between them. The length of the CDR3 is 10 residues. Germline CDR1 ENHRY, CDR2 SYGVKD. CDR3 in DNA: TGTGCCGCCGGAGGGTCTCAAGCTTTCTTT. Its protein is CAAGGSQAFF.

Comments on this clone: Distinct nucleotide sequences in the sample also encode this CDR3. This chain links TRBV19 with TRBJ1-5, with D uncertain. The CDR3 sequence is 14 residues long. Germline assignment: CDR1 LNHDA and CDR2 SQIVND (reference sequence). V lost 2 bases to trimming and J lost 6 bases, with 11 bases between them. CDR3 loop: CASSIRGGVQPQHF. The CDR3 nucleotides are TGTGCCAGTAGTATACGGGGTGGGGTTCAGCCCCAGCATTTT. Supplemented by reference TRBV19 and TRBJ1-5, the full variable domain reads DGGITQSPKYLFRKEGQNVTLSCEQNLNHDAMYWYRQDPGQGLRLIYYSQIVNDFQKGDIAEGYSVSREKKESFPLTVTSAQKNPTAFYLCASSIRGGVQPQHFGDGTRLSIL.

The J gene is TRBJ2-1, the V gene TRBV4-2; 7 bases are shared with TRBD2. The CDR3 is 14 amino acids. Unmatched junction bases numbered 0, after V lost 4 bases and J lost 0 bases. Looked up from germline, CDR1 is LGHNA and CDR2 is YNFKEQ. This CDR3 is CASSPSGSYNEQFF. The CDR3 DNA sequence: TGTGCCAGCAGCCCTAGCGGCTCCTACAATGAGCAGTTCTTC.

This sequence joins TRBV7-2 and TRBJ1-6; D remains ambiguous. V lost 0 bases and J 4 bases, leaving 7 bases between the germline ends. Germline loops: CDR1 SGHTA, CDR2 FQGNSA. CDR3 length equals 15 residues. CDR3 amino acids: CASSLAGGYNSPLHF. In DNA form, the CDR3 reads TGTGCCAGCAGCTTAGCAGGCGGTTATAATTCACCCCTCCACTTT.

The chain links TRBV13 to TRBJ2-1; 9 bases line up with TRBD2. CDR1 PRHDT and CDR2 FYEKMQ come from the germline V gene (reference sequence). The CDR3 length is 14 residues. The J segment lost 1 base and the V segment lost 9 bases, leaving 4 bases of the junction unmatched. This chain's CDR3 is CASSLAGSYNEQFF. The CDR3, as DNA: TGTGCCAGTTCCCTAGCGGGGTCCTACAATGAGCAGTTCTTC.

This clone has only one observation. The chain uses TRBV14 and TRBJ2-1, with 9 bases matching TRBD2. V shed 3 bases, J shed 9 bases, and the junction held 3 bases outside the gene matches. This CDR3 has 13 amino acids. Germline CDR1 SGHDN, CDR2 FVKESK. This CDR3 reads CASSQALAGEQFF. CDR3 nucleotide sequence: TGTGCCAGCAGCCAGGCACTAGCGGGTGAGCAGTTCTTC.

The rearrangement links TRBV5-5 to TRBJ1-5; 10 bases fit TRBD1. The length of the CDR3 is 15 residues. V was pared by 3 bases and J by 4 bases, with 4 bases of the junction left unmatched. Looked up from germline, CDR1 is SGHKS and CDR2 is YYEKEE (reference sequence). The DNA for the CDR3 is TGTGCCAGCAGCTGGGGGACAGGGGTAAATCAGCCCCAGCATTTT. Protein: CASSWGTGVNQPQHF.

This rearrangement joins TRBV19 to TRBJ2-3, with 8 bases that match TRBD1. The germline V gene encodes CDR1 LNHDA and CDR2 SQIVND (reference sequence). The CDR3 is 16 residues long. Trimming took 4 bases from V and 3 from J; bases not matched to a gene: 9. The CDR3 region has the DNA TGTGCCAGTAGTAACCTCGGGACAGGCCGTACAGATACGCAGTATTTT. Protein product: CASSNLGTGRTDTQYF. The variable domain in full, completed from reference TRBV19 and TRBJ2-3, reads DGGITQSPKYLFRKEGQNVTLSCEQNLNHDAMYWYRQDPGQGLRLIYYSQIVNDFQKGDIAEGYSVSREKKESFPLTVTSAQKNPTAFYLCASSNLGTGRTDTQYFGPGTRLTVL.

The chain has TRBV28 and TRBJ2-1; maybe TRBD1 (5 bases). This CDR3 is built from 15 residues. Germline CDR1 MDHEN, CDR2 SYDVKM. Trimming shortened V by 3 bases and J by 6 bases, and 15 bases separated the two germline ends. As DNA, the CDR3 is TGTGCCAGCAGTTTGTACCCAGGGTCTGGCAATGAGCAGTTCTTC. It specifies CASSLYPGSGNEQFF.

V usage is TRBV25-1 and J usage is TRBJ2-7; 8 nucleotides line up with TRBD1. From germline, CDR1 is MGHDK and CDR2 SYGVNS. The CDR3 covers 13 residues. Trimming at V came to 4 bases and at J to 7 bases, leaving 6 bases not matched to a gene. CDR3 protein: CASSATGVGEQYF. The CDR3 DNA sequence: TGTGCCAGCAGTGCGACAGGGGTGGGAGAGCAGTACTTC.

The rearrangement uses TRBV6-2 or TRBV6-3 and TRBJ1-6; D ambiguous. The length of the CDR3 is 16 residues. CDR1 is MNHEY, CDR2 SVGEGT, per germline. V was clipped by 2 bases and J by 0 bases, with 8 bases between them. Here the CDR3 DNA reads TGTGCCAGCAGTTACACCGCGAGCTCCTATAATTCACCCCTCCACTTT. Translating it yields CASSYTASSYNSPLHF.

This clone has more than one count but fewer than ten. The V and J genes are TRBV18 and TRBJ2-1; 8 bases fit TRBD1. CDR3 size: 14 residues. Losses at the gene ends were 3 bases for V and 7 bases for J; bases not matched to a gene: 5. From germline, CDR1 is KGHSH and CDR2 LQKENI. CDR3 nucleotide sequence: TGTGCCAGCTCACCTGGCAGGGGGCTAAATGAGCAGTTCTTC. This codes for CASSPGRGLNEQFF.

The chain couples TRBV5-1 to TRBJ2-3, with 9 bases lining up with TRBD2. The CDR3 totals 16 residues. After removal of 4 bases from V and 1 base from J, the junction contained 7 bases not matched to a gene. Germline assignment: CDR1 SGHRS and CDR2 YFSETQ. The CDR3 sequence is CASSLRRGRGTDTQYF. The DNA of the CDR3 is TGCGCCAGCAGCCTCCGCCGCGGGAGGGGCACAGATACGCAGTATTTT. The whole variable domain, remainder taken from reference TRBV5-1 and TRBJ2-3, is KAGVTQTPRYLIKTRGQQVTLSCSPISGHRSVSWYQQTPGQGLQFLFEYFSETQRNKGNFPGRFSGRQFSNSRSEMNVSTLELGDSALYLCASSLRRGRGTDTQYFGPGTRLTVL.

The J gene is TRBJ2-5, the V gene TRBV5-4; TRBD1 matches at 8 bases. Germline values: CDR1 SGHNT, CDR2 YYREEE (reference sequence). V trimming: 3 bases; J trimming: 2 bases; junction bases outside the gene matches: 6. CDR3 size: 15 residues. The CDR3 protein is CASSSRRQGQETQYF. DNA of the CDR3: TGTGCCAGCAGCTCCCGTCGACAGGGGCAAGAGACCCAGTACTTC.

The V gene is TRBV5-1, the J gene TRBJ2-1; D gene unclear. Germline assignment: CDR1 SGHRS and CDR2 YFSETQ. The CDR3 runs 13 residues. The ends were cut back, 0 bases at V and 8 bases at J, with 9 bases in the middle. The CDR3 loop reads CASSLESGYEQFF. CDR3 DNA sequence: TGCGCCAGCAGCTTGGAGTCCGGTTATGAGCAGTTCTTC.

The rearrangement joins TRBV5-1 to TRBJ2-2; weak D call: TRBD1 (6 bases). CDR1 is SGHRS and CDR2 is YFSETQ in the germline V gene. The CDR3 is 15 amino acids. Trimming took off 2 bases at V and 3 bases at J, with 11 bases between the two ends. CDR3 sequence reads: CASSFTGMDTGELFF. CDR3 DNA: TGCGCCAGCAGCTTTACAGGGATGGACACCGGGGAGCTGTTTTTT.

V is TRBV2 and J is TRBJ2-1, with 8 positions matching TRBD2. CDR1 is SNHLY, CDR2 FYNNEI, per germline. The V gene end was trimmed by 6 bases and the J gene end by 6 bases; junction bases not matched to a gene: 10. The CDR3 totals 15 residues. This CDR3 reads CASRTGTSLANEQFF. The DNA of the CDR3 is TGTGCCAGCAGGACCGGGACTAGTCTCGCCAATGAGCAGTTCTTC. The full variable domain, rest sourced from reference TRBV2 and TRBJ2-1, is EPEVTQTPSHQVTQMGQEVILRCVPISNHLYFYWYRQILGQKVEFLVSFYNNEISEKSEIFDDQFSVERPDGSNFTLKIRSTKLEDSAMYFCASRTGTSLANEQFFGPGTRLTVL.

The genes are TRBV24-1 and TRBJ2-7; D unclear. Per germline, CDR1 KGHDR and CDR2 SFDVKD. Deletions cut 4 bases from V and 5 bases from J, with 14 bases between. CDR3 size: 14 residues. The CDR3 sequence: CATSDPTRFHEQYF. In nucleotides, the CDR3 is TGTGCCACCAGTGACCCCACGAGGTTCCACGAGCAGTACTTC.